This is a list of T cell receptor beta chains from one sample in a study of cytomegalovirus exposure and HLA in healthy donors. This table comes from immunoSEQ multiplex PCR, and its TCRdb copy is limited to in-frame clones, with some not included. The data hold about 190,000 clones, with 70% to 75% observed a single time. Sequenced: PBMCs. Receptors were obtained from a woman aged 30 to 39 in good health and CMV-seropositive. CDR3s include the opening cysteine and the closing phenylalanine or tryptophan. D genes are given only for firm matches. Not every row has a clone size; where given, it reads once, few, many or a size class.

D gene,V gene,J gene,clone size,CDR3 DNA,CDR3 protein
TRBD1,TRBV27,TRBJ2-4,few,TGTGCCAGCAGTTTAAACAGGGGAGTTCGGTGCATTCAGTACTTC,CASSLNRGVRCIQYF
TRBD2,TRBV19,TRBJ2-1,-,TGTGCCAGTACCATGGGACTAGCGGGAAGCTCCTACAATGAGCAGTTCTTC,CASTMGLAGSSYNEQFF
-,TRBV19,TRBJ2-1,-,TGTGCCAGTAGTATATTTCCCAGCTCCTACAATGAGCAGTTCTTC,CASSIFPSSYNEQFF
-,TRBV27,TRBJ2-5,few,TGTGCCAGCAGTTTATCCTCGGGAGAGACCCAGTACTTC,CASSLSSGETQYF
-,TRBV6-5,TRBJ2-7,-,TGTGCCAGCAGTGAAAATAGCCATCAAAAGCAGTACTTC,CASSENSHQKQYF
TRBD1,TRBV18,TRBJ1-4,-,TGTGCCAGCTCGGACAGGGGGAGGATTGAAAAACTGTTTTTT,CASSDRGRIEKLFF
-,TRBV28,TRBJ1-2,-,TGTGCCAGCAGTTTATTGACGGGGTCTGGCTACACCTTC,CASSLLTGSGYTF
TRBD2,TRBV5-1,TRBJ2-1,-,TGCGCCAGCAGCTCGGCGGGAGTCCGAAATGAGCAGTTCTTC,CASSSAGVRNEQFF
TRBD2,TRBV19,TRBJ2-1,-,TGTGCCAGTAGTATACCAAGCGGGAGAGGAAATGAGCAGTTCTTC,CASSIPSGRGNEQFF
TRBD1,TRBV4-1,TRBJ1-1,few,TGCGCCAGCAGCAAAGCACAGGGGACGAACACTGAAGCTTTCTTT,CASSKAQGTNTEAFF
TRBD1,TRBV6-5,TRBJ1-4,-,TGTGCCAGCTTACAGGGGGGAAGTAGAAATGAAAAACTGTTTTTT,CASLQGGSRNEKLFF
TRBD1,TRBV10-1,TRBJ1-1,-,TGCGCCACCATGCGGGACAGGGGCCTTACTGGCACTGAAGCTTTCTTT,CATMRDRGLTGTEAFF
TRBD2,TRBV27,TRBJ2-2,-,TGTGCCAGCACCCTTCGCGTTGGCGGGAGAATGTACACCGGGGAGCTGTTTTTT,CASTLRVGGRMYTGELFF
TRBD1,TRBV6-1,TRBJ2-7,-,TGTGCCAGCAATGTACAGGGGGCGCTTGGGGAGCAGTACTTT,CASNVQGALGEQYF
-,TRBV18,TRBJ2-7,-,TGTGCCAGCTCAGGGGACACCTCCTACGAGCAGTACTTC,CASSGDTSYEQYF
TRBD2,TRBV6-1,TRBJ2-1,-,TGTGCCAGCAGTGAGGCGGGGACTAGCGGGAGGGATGAGCAGTTCTTC,CASSEAGTSGRDEQFF
-,TRBV5-1,TRBJ1-1,-,TGCGCCAGCAGCTTGGGCGGCAGCCTCATGAACACTGAAGCTTTCTTT,CASSLGGSLMNTEAFF
-,TRBV27,TRBJ2-5,-,TGTGCCAGCAGTGCAGGGTTTGGGGAGACCCAGTACTTC,CASSAGFGETQYF
-,TRBV6-1,TRBJ1-4,-,TGTGCCAGCAGTGAAAATCGGGGGGAACTGTTTTTT,CASSENRGELFF
TRBD2,TRBV11-2,TRBJ2-3,-,TGTGCCAGCAGCTCCTCACTAGCGGAGCTCACAGATACGCAGTATTTT,CASSSSLAELTDTQYF
-,TRBV19,TRBJ1-3,-,TGTGCCAGTAGTATAGCCTCAGGATACGGAAACACCATATATTTT,CASSIASGYGNTIYF
-,TRBV5-1,TRBJ2-7,-,TGCGCCAGCAACCCCCTAGATAGCTCCTACGAGCAGTACTTC,CASNPLDSSYEQYF
TRBD2,TRBV2,TRBJ2-1,-,TGTGCCAGCAGTAGACTAGCGGGAGTAGGCAATGAGCAGTTCTTC,CASSRLAGVGNEQFF
TRBD2,TRBV28,TRBJ2-3,-,TGTGCCAGCAGTCCGATGGGGACTAGCGTCACAGATACGCAGTATTTT,CASSPMGTSVTDTQYF
-,TRBV21-1,TRBJ2-1,-,TGTGCCAGCAGCAAAAAGGGTAGCGGGAGATACAATGAGCAGTTCTTC,CASSKKGSGRYNEQFF
-,TRBV14,TRBJ2-5,-,TGTGCCAGCAGCCGCGGCCGCCGGGTGCGAGAGACCCAGTACTTC,CASSRGRRVRETQYF
TRBD1,TRBV5-3,TRBJ2-6,-,TGTGCCAGAAGCCCGACCCAGGGGGCCGGGGCCAACGTCCTGACTTTC,CARSPTQGAGANVLTF